The T cell receptor beta chain under discussion was sequenced for a study of Ad26.COV2.S vaccination and SARS-CoV-2 variants. Whole-study context: Doses of Ad26.COV2.S were injected into muscle once or twice, 56 days apart.

Germline V gene sequence: CDR1 MNHEY, CDR2 SMNVEV (reference sequence). V was cut by 5 bases and J by 1 base, with 17 bases left in between. The CDR3 spans 16 residues. The assay was immunoSEQ multiplex PCR, and TCRdb's table has in-frame clones only and misses some. The sample yields fewer than 400,000 clones, 80% to 90% seen once. Treatment noted: over 15 received Ad26.COV2.S at low or high dose, single or two shots; about five received placebo; per-sample allocation not given. All samples were drawn on day 63, counting from the first vaccine or placebo injection. The sequence was obtained from a person between 18 and 65 years old who received the Ad26.COV2.S COVID-19 vaccine or a placebo. Specimen: peripheral blood, collected in a trial of Ad26.COV2.S vaccine versus placebo. This rearrangement joins TRBV27 to TRBJ1-1, with D perhaps matching TRBD1 (6 bases). The CDR3 loop reads CASSPQGRGGNTEAFF. CDR3 sequence (DNA): TGTGCCAGCAGTCCCCAGGGGAGGGGGGGGAACACTGAAGCTTTCTTT.